Shown below are 28 T cell receptor beta chains from a single sample sequenced in a study of T cell changes during pregnancy in multiple sclerosis. The table came from immunoSEQ multiplex PCR; TCRdb's copy has only in-frame clones and leaves some out. The data contain 85,000 to 130,000 clones, about 90% of them singletons. The sample here was peripheral blood, taken before pregnancy. The receptor source for this set is a female donor with multiple sclerosis, enrolled in a pregnancy study.

The rearrangement joins TRBV19 to TRBJ2-1, with 8 positions matching TRBD2. The J segment lost 6 bases and the V segment lost 6 bases, leaving 7 bases of the junction unmatched. CDR1 is LNHDA and CDR2 is SQIVND in the germline V gene (reference sequence). CDR3 size: 14 residues. DNA of the CDR3: TGTGCCAGTAGGTTTGACGGGAGGGCCAATGAGCAGTTCTTC. The encoded protein is CASRFDGRANEQFF.

This clone was observed a few times. This rearrangement joins TRBV7-9 to TRBJ2-1; D unresolved. Germline CDR1 and CDR2: SEHNR and FQNEAQ (reference sequence). The CDR3 is 17 amino acids. Deletions cut 5 bases from V and 0 bases from J, with 17 bases between. CDR3: CASSPKAGLSSYNEQFF. CDR3 DNA: TGTGCCAGCAGCCCGAAGGCAGGTCTTTCCTCCTACAATGAGCAGTTCTTC.

On this clone: One junction end disagrees with the germline gene, perhaps due to a read error. The chain couples TRBV5-1 to TRBJ2-2, with TRBD1 identical over 7 bases. The CDR3 sequence is 15 residues long. Germline V gene sequence: CDR1 SGHRS, CDR2 YFSETQ. The CDR3 loop is CASSLATGNSGELFF. The CDR3 DNA is TGCGCCAGCAGCTTGGCGACAGGGAACAGCGGGGAGCTGTTTTTT.

The chain couples TRBV7-8 to TRBJ2-7; TRBD2 aligns across 10 bases. The V and J ends lost 5 bases and 2 bases, in that order; junction bases with no gene match: 9. Germline V gene sequence: CDR1 SGHVS, CDR2 FQNEAQ. The CDR3 covers 16 residues. The CDR3 reads CASSPTTSGRTYEQYF. In DNA, the CDR3 is TGTGCCAGCAGCCCCACGACTAGCGGGCGAACCTACGAGCAGTACTTC.

V is TRBV27 and J is TRBJ1-6; TRBD1 is a possible D gene (5 bases). The CDR3 is 19 residues long. V lost 5 bases, J lost 0 bases, and 20 bases lay in between. Germline V gene sequence: CDR1 MNHEY, CDR2 SMNVEV (reference sequence). The chain's CDR3 is CASSEVGQVELSYNSPLHF. The CDR3 DNA reads TGTGCCAGCAGTGAGGTGGGGCAGGTCGAACTCTCCTATAATTCACCCCTCCACTTT.

The V call is TRBV7-2, the J call TRBJ2-7, with TRBD1 identical over 11 bases. The CDR3 has 14 residues. Per germline, CDR1 SGHTA and CDR2 FQGNSA. V trimming: 4 bases; J trimming: 3 bases; junction bases outside the gene matches: 2. The CDR3 protein is CASSSGTGGYEQYF. CDR3 nucleotides: TGTGCCAGCAGCTCGGGGACAGGGGGCTACGAGCAGTACTTC.

CDR3 nucleotide sequence: TGTGCCAGCAGAGCGGAGGCCGGAACCCTTCCAAGCACAGATACGCAGTATTTT. The encoded protein is CASRAEAGTLPSTDTQYF. This chain links TRBV28 with TRBJ2-3, with D possibly TRBD2 on 5 matching bases. Trimming shortened V by 6 bases and J by 0 bases, and 22 bases separated the two germline ends. The CDR3 sequence is 18 residues long. Germline assignment: CDR1 MDHEN and CDR2 SYDVKM.

The chain joins TRBV7-6 to TRBJ2-2, with 7 bases identical to TRBD2. J was trimmed by 1 base and V by 4 bases; bases with no gene match: 6. Germline values: CDR1 SGHVS, CDR2 FNYEAQ. The CDR3 contains 16 residues. This CDR3 reads CASSSGLAVNTGELFF. The CDR3 DNA reads as TGTGCCAGCAGCTCCGGGCTAGCGGTGAACACCGGGGAGCTGTTTTTT.

The V and J genes are TRBV19 and TRBJ1-2, with 8 bases that match TRBD1. Losses at the gene ends were 8 bases for V and 8 bases for J; bases not matched to a gene: 7. The germline gives CDR1 LNHDA, CDR2 SQIVND (reference sequence). This CDR3 has 12 amino acids. CDR3 amino acids: CASFGQGKGYTF. As DNA, the CDR3 is TGTGCCAGTTTCGGACAGGGCAAGGGCTACACCTTC.

CDR3 in DNA: TGTGCCAGCAGTTCTCCGGGACTAGCGCTTACCTACGAGCAGTACTTC. This gives the protein CASSSPGLALTYEQYF. The genes are TRBV28 and TRBJ2-7, with 10 bases matching TRBD2. Trimming took 4 bases from V and 2 from J; bases not matched to a gene: 8. Germline V lookup: CDR1 MDHEN, CDR2 SYDVKM. The CDR3 totals 16 residues.

The chain couples TRBV11-3 to TRBJ2-1; tentative D call: TRBD2 (6 bases). V was pared by 5 bases and J by 6 bases, with 20 bases between. Germline CDR1 and CDR2: SGHNT and YENEEA. The CDR3 has 16 residues. Here the CDR3 reads CASSARDSPLSNEQFF. In DNA form, the CDR3 reads TGTGCCAGCAGCGCCAGGGACTCCCCGTTGAGCAATGAGCAGTTCTTC.

The V call is TRBV18, the J call TRBJ2-2, with D tentatively TRBD2 (5 bases). V was trimmed by 2 bases and J by 6 bases, leaving 13 bases between them. Looked up from germline, CDR1 is KGHSH and CDR2 is LQKENI. This CDR3 has 15 amino acids. The CDR3 reads CASSPIDYPAGELFF. Written as DNA, the CDR3 is TGTGCCAGCTCACCAATCGACTACCCAGCCGGGGAGCTGTTTTTT. The whole variable domain, filled in from reference TRBV18 and TRBJ2-2, reads NAGVMQNPRHLVRRRGQEARLRCSPMKGHSHVYWYRQLPEEGLKFMVYLQKENIIDESGMPKERFSAEFPKEGPSILRIQQVVRGDSAAYFCASSPIDYPAGELFFGEGSRLTVL.

The gene calls are TRBV18 and TRBJ2-5; a possible D gene is TRBD1 (7 bases). This CDR3 is built from 15 residues. V lost 2 bases to trimming and J lost 2 bases, with 12 bases between them. Germline-derived CDR1 and CDR2 are KGHSH and LQKENI. Written as DNA, the CDR3 is TGTGCCAGCTCACCAGGCGGGACAGCGCAAGAGACCCAGTACTTC. This encodes CASSPGGTAQETQYF.

The CDR3 loop is CAISGDEETQYF. The CDR3 nucleotides are TGTGCCATCTCGGGAGACGAAGAGACCCAGTACTTC. The chain has TRBV25-1 and TRBJ2-5; a possible D gene is TRBD2 (6 bases). Between the trimmed V and J ends, which lost 10 bases and 3 bases, there was a span of 12 bases. CDR1 is MGHDK and CDR2 is SYGVNS in the germline V gene. The CDR3 has 12 residues.

This chain links TRBV7-2 with TRBJ1-5, with D uncertain. CDR3 length: 14 residues. V was cut by 1 base and J by 8 bases, with 12 bases left in between. Germline CDR1 reads SGHTA; CDR2 reads FQGNSA. The CDR3: CASSLGGRTEPQHF. The CDR3 DNA is TGTGCCAGCAGCTTAGGCGGGCGAACTGAGCCCCAGCATTTT.

The count of this clone is one. This chain joins TRBV30 and TRBJ2-1, with TRBD1 as a possible D gene (6 bases). This CDR3 spans 13 amino acids. Trimming cost V 7 bases and J 4 bases, with 14 bases left between them. Germline assignment: CDR1 GTSNPN and CDR2 SVGIG (reference sequence). The CDR3 protein is CALTGTGYNEQFF. Written as DNA, the CDR3 is TGTGCCTTGACAGGCACCGGTTACAATGAGCAGTTCTTC.

As to this clone: Other DNA sequences in this sample translate to the same CDR3. The chain is built from TRBV18 and TRBJ2-1, with D maybe TRBD2 (6 bases). The V gene's germline CDR1 is KGHSH and CDR2 LQKENI. The V gene lost 0 bases and the J gene lost 7 bases, with 16 bases spanning the gap. This CDR3 comprises 16 residues. In DNA, the CDR3 is TGTGCCAGCTCACCACCACTAGGGGAAGCGGGTAATGAGCAGTTCTTC. It specifies CASSPPLGEAGNEQFF.

This chain connects TRBV7-8 to TRBJ1-5, with D maybe TRBD1 (5 bases). This CDR3 contains 15 residues. Trimming left V 1 base short and J 6 bases short, with 13 bases between. The germline gives CDR1 SGHVS, CDR2 FQNEAQ. The CDR3 loop reads CASSLEVGRGQPQHF. The CDR3 DNA reads TGTGCCAGCAGCTTAGAAGTAGGGAGGGGTCAGCCCCAGCATTTT. Full variable domain (remainder filled in from reference TRBV7-8 and TRBJ1-5): GAGVSQSPRYKVAKRGQDVALRCDPISGHVSLFWYQQALGQGPEFLTYFQNEAQLDKSGLPSDRFFAERPEGSVSTLKIQRTQQEDSAVYLCASSLEVGRGQPQHFGDGTRLSIL.

The chain links TRBV6-6 to TRBJ2-7; D perhaps matches TRBD1 (6 bases). The CDR3 is 15 amino acids. CDR1 and CDR2 (germline): MNHNY, SVGAGI (reference sequence). Trimming removed 4 bases from V and 6 bases from J, with 19 bases in between. The CDR3 nucleotides are TGTGCCAGCAGTTCTGATTTCGGCCTAGGGGGCGAGCAGTACTTC. It translates to CASSSDFGLGGEQYF.

The chain employs TRBV11-3 and TRBJ1-2; D is uncertain. There are 12 residues in the CDR3. Germline CDR1 reads SGHNT; CDR2 reads YENEEA. Trimming left V 3 bases short and J 5 bases short, with 7 bases between. The CDR3 DNA reads as TGTGCCAGCAGCTTGGCTCAGTATGGCTACACCTTC. Its translation is CASSLAQYGYTF.

A remark on this clone: This specimen includes other DNA sequences encoding the same CDR3. CDR3 bases: TGTGCCAGCAGCTTAGCCGGTTCCTACGAGCAGTACTTC. This translates into CASSLAGSYEQYF. The rearrangement uses TRBV7-9 and TRBJ2-7; no reliable D call. V gave up 0 bases and J gave up 1 base, with 4 bases separating them. Germline V lookup: CDR1 SEHNR, CDR2 FQNEAQ (reference sequence). The CDR3 is 13 residues long.

This clone was observed a handful of times. The chain carries TRBV19 and TRBJ1-2; D perhaps matches TRBD1 (5 bases). Between the trimmed V and J ends, which lost 11 bases and 4 bases, there was a span of 20 bases. CDR1 LNHDA and CDR2 SQIVND come from the germline V gene (reference sequence). The CDR3 has 14 residues. The CDR3, as DNA: TGTGCCGCCAGTAATCAGGGTGGTATCTATGGCTACACCTTC. This gives the protein CAASNQGGIYGYTF. Combining the CDR3 with reference TRBV19 and TRBJ1-2 gives the whole variable domain DGGITQSPKYLFRKEGQNVTLSCEQNLNHDAMYWYRQDPGQGLRLIYYSQIVNDFQKGDIAEGYSVSREKKESFPLTVTSAQKNPTAFYLCAASNQGGIYGYTFGSGTRLTVV.

This chain joins TRBV28 and TRBJ2-3; 9 bases fit TRBD2. Germline assignment: CDR1 MDHEN and CDR2 SYDVKM. V lost 6 bases, J lost 3 bases, and 4 bases stayed unmatched. CDR3 length: 14 amino acids. The CDR3 loop is CASSGSGRTDTQYF. DNA for the CDR3: TGTGCCAGCAGCGGTAGCGGGAGAACAGATACGCAGTATTTT.

V gene TRBV7-2 combines with J gene TRBJ2-1, with 8 nucleotides matching TRBD2. Trimming removed 4 bases from V and 3 bases from J; junction bases left unmatched: 8. The CDR3 extends over 16 amino acids. Germline CDR1 is SGHTA and CDR2 is FQGNSA. CDR3 amino acids: CASSWYGTSVYNEQFF. The CDR3 nucleotides read TGTGCCAGCAGCTGGTACGGGACTAGTGTCTACAATGAGCAGTTCTTC.

The J gene is TRBJ2-7, the V gene TRBV7-6; 8 bases fit TRBD2. Germline trimming cut 4 bases from V and 4 bases from J; bases unmatched to any gene: 12. Germline V gene sequence: CDR1 SGHVS, CDR2 FNYEAQ. This CDR3 comprises 16 residues. CDR3 residues: CASSSDGTRPLYEQYF. The CDR3 DNA reads as TGTGCCAGCAGCTCGGACGGGACTAGGCCACTTTACGAGCAGTACTTC.

This chain uses TRBV7-9 with TRBJ1-1; a weak D match, TRBD1 (6 bases). CDR1 is SEHNR, CDR2 FQNEAQ, per germline (reference sequence). The CDR3 sequence is 15 residues long. The V gene lost 5 bases and the J gene lost 2 bases, with 15 bases spanning the gap. CDR3 coding DNA: TGTGCCAGCAGCATACAGGGTTCGATTAACACTGAAGCTTTCTTT. Its translation is CASSIQGSINTEAFF.

The chain recombines TRBV18 with TRBJ2-5; TRBD2 agrees at 13 bases. J was trimmed by 3 bases and V by 6 bases; bases with no gene match: 1. The CDR3 totals 14 residues. Germline V gene lookup returns CDR1 KGHSH and CDR2 LQKENI. In DNA form, the CDR3 reads TGTGCCAGCTCTGGGACTAGCGGGGAAGAGACCCAGTACTTC. This translates into CASSGTSGEETQYF.

The chain has TRBV7-6 and TRBJ1-4; TRBD1 might be the D (5 bases). CDR1 and CDR2 (germline): SGHVS, FNYEAQ. CDR3 size: 15 residues. V was trimmed by 5 bases and J by 7 bases, leaving 17 bases between them. CDR3 region: CASSPQGFVGEKLFF. CDR3 in DNA: TGTGCCAGCAGCCCGCAGGGTTTCGTGGGTGAAAAACTGTTTTTT.